This T cell receptor beta chain is from a study of blood T cell repertoires in COVID-19. The wider study: The United States, Italy and Spain provided the acute and convalescent COVID-19 samples. T cells, B-cell-depleted T cells, or PBMCs provided the cDNA or gDNA that served as material.

Original methodology: Amplification from reference gene primers served as the basis for estimated nucleated cell counts. Sequencing was performed with immunoSEQ multiplex PCR; in TCRdb, only in-frame clones are kept and a portion is missing. That table furnishes V, J and clone size, whereas the DNA furnished D and trimming. The profile shows 90,000 to 150,000 clones, roughly 90% of them singletons. V was clipped by 5 bases and J by 0 bases; unmatched bases: 8. The germline V gene encodes CDR1 SEHNR and CDR2 FQNEAQ (reference sequence). The CDR3 contains 16 residues. The chain uses TRBV7-9 and TRBJ2-3, with TRBD1 identical over 7 bases. Sequencing was carried out using peripheral blood. The clonotype was recovered from a man aged 65-85 years who had recovered from COVID-19. CDR3 coding DNA: TGTGCCAGCAGCGAGCTAAAGGGACAGAGCACAGATACGCAGTATTTT. Its translation is CASSELKGQSTDTQYF.